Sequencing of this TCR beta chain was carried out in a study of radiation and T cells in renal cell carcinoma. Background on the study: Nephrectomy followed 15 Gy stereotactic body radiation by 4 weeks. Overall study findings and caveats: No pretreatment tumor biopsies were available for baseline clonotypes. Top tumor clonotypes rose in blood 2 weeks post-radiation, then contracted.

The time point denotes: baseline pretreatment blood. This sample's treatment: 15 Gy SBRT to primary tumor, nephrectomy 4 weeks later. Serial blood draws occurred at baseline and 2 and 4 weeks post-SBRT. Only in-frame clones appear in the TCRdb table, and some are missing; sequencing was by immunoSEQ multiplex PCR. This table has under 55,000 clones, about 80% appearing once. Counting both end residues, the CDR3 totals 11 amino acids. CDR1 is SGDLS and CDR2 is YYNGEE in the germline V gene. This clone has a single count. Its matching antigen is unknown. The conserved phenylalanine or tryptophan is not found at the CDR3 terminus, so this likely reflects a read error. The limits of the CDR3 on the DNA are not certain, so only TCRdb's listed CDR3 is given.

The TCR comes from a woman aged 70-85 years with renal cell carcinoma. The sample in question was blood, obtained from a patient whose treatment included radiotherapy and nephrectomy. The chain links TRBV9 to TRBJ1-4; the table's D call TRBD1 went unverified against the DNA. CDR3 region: CASSLSLMGQR.